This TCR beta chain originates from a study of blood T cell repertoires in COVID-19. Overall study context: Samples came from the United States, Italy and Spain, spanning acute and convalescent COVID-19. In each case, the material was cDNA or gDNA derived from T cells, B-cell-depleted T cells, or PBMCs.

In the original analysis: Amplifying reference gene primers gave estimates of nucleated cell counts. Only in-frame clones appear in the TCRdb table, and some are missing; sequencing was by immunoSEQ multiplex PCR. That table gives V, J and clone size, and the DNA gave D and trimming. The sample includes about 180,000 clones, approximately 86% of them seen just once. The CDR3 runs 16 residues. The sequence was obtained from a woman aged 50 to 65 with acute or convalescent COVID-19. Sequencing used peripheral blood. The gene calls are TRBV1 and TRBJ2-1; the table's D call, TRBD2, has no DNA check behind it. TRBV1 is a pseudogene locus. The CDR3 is CTSSQERRRVDNEQFF. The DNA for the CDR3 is TGCACCAGCAGCCAAGAGAGGCGGAGGGTAGACAATGAGCAGTTCTTC.